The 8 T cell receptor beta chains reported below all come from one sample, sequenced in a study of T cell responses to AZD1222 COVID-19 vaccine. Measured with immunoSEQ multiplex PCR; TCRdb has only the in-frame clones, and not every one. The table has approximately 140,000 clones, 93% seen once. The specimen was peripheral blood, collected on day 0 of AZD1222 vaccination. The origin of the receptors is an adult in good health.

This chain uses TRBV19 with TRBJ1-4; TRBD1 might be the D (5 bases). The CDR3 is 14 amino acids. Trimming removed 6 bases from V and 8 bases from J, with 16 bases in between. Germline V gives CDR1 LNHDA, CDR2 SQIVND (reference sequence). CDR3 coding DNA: TGTGCCAGTAGCCGCACCGGGACTCGGGAAAAACTGTTTTTT. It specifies CASSRTGTREKLFF.

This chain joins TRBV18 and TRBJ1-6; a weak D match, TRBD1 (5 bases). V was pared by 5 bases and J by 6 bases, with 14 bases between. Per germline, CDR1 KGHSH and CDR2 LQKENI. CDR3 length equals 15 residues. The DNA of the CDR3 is TGTGCCAGCTCATCCAGGGTAGTCCGTAATTCACCCCTCCACTTT. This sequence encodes CASSSRVVRNSPLHF.

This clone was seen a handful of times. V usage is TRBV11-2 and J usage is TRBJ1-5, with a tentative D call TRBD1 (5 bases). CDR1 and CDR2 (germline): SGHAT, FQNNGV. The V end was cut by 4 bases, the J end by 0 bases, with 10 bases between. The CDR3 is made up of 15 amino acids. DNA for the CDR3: TGTGCCAGCAGCTCGACAGAGTATAGCAATCAGCCCCAGCATTTT. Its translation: CASSSTEYSNQPQHF.

The CDR3 bases are TGTGCCAGCAGCCCAAGTGGGGACCCCTCCTACGAGCAGTACTTC. Encoded protein: CASSPSGDPSYEQYF. The V call is TRBV7-8, the J call TRBJ2-7; D assignment may be TRBD1 or TRBD2 (5 bases each). Trimming removed 5 bases at V and 0 bases at J, with 14 bases between. The length of the CDR3 is 15 residues. Germline-derived CDR1 and CDR2 are SGHVS and FQNEAQ.

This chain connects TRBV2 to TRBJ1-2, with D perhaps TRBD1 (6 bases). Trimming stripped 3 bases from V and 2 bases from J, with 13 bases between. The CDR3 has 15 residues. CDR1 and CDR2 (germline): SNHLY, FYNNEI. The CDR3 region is CASSEGAGANYGYTF. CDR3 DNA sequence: TGTGCCAGCAGTGAGGGTGCAGGGGCGAACTATGGCTACACCTTC. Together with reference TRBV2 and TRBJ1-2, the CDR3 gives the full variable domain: EPEVTQTPSHQVTQMGQEVILRCVPISNHLYFYWYRQILGQKVEFLVSFYNNEISEKSEIFDDQFSVERPDGSNFTLKIRSTKLEDSAMYFCASSEGAGANYGYTFGSGTRLTVV.

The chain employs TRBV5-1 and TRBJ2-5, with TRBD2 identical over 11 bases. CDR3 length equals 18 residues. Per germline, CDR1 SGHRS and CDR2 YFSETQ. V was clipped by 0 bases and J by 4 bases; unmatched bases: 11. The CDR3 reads CASSLGSGTSGPGETQYF. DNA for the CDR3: TGCGCCAGCAGCTTGGGGTCGGGGACTAGCGGACCCGGAGAGACCCAGTACTTC.

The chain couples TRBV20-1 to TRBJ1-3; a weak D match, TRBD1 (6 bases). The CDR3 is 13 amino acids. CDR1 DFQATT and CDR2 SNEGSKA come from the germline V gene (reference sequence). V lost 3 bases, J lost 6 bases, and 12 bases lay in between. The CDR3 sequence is CSASKPGANTIYF. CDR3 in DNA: TGCAGTGCTAGTAAGCCGGGGGCAAACACCATATATTTT.

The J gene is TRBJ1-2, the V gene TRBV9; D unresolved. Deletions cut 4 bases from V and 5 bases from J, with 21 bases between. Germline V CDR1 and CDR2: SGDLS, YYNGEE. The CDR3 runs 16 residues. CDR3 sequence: CASSLRPSQDLYGYTF. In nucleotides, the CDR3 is TGTGCCAGCAGCCTCCGACCCAGCCAGGATCTTTATGGCTACACCTTC.